This T cell receptor beta chain stems from a study of shared clonotypes between healthy human individuals. Across the whole study: Three CD4 naive, three CD4 memory, two CD8 naive and one CD8 memory plate were used per donor. Study results and caveats: On the whole, naive subsets had larger estimated richness than memory subsets had. Generation probabilities of non-shared clonotypes were lower (relative to those shared by all four donors).

Looked up from germline, CDR1 is SNHLY and CDR2 is FYNNEI. V lost 6 bases and J 1 base, leaving 12 bases between the germline ends. The CDR3 runs 14 residues. This clone was observed once. The antigen is not known. Naive CD8 cells lacked CD45RO and underwent positive selection for CCR7, leaving out terminally differentiated effector memory CD45RA+ cells. Every contributor of samples was a Caucasian grown-up residing in Nashville, Tennessee. Repertoires were generated with immunoSEQ multiplex PCR, while TCRdb's copy carries only in-frame clones and drops some. Among about 2.1 million clones, just over 90% were seen once, and the ten largest hold about 1.5%.

Sequences were obtained from naive CD8+ T cells from PBMCs. J is TRBJ2-5 and V is TRBV2; TRBD1 is a possible D gene (6 bases). This TCR was sampled from a man in his late teens or twenties in good health. Some clones in this sample may be carry-over from other donors' samples. The CDR3 nucleotides are TGTGCCAGCAGCGGCAGGGACATCCAAGAGACCCAGTACTTC. Translated, it gives CASSGRDIQETQYF.